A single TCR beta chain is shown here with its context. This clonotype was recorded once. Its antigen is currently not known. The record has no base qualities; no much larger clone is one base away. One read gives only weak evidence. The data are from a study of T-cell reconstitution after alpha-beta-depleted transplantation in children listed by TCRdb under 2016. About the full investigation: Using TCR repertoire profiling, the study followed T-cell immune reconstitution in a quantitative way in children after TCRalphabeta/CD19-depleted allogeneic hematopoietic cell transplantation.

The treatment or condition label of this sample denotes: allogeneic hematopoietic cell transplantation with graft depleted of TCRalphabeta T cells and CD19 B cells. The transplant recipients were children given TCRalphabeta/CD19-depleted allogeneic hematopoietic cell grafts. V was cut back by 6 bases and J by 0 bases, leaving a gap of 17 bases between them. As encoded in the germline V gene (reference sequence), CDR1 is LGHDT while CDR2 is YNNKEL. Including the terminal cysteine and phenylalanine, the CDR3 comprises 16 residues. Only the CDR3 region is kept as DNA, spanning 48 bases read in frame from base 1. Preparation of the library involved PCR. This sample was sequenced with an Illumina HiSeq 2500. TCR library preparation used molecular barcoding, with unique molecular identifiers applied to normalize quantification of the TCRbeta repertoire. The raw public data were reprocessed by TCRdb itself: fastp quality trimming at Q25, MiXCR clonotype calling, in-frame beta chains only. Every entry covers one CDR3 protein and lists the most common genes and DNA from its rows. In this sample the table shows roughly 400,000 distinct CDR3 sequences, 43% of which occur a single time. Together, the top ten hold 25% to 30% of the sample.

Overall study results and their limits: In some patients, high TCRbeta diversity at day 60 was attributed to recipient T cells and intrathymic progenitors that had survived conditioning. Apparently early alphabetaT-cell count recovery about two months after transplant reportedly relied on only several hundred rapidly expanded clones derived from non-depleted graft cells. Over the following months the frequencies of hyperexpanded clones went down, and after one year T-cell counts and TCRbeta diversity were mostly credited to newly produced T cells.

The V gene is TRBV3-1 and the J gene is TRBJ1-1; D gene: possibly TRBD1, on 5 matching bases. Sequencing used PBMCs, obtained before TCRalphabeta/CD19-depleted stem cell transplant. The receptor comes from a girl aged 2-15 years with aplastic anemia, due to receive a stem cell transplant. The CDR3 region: CASSPRSGHLNTEAFF. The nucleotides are TGTGCCAGCAGTCCTAGATCGGGGCACCTGAACACTGAAGCTTTCTTT.